Sequencing of this TCR beta chain was carried out in a study of human T cells and chemical hapten exposure. Time point of the sample: patch test 2, 6 weeks after DPC sensitization. Regarding treatment: therapeutic diphenylcyclopropenone sensitization with weekly scalp DPC. Trimming removed 6 bases at V and 3 bases at J, with 9 bases between. The CDR3 sequence is 12 residues long. TCRdb ran MiXCR on the RACE reads and lists one entry per CDR3 protein. The sample lists hundreds of thousands of distinct CDR3 sequences, just under 6.5% occurring once. This clonotype was seen more than once but under ten times.

The TCR comes from a woman aged 18-35 years with alopecia areata. Some clones in this sample may be carry-over from other donors' samples. V and J are TRBV12-3 or TRBV12-4 and TRBJ2-7, with no clear D. The sequences come from whole blood, collected in connection with sensitization to the hapten diphenylcyclopropenone (DPC). The CDR3 spells CASSPYLYEQYF. CDR3 coding DNA: TGTGCCAGCAGCCCGTACCTCTACGAGCAGTACTTC.